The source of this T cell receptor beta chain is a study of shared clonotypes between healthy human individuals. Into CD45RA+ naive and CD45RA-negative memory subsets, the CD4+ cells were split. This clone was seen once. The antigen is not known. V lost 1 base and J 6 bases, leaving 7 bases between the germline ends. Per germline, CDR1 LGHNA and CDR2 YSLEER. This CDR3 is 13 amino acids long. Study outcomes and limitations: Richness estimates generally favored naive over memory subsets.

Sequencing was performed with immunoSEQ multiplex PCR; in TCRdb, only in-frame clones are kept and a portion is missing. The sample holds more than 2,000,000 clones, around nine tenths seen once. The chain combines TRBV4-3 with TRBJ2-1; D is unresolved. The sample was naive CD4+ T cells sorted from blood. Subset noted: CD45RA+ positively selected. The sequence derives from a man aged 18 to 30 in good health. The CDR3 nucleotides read TGCGCCAGCAGCCAAGCTCCGCCCAATGAGCAGTTCTTC. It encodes CASSQAPPNEQFF.